This T cell receptor beta chain was sequenced during a study of T cells expressing NK-cell markers. Overall study context: Investigators obtained TCR beta repertoires from sorted CD3+CD56+NKG2C+, CD3+CD56+NKG2C- and CD3+CD56-NKG2C+ T cells. General observations from the study: The study found dominant NKG2C+ clonotypes at about 1.0-8% of CD8+ T cells in roughly six donors.

About this clonotype: Antigen specificity is unknown.

This CDR3 has 14 residues. Germline CDR1 and CDR2: KGHSH and LQKENI. Researchers built TCR beta cDNA using 5'RACE template switching with UMIs. TCRdb processed the 5' RACE reads again and assigns one entry to each CDR3 protein, with no DNA. The sample table sets out about 430,000 distinct CDR3 sequences. The sequenced material came from blood T cells: a sorted CD56 or NKG2C T cell subset, CD4+ or CD8+ T cells, or bulk PBMC T cells (not recorded which). The chain carries TRBV18 and TRBJ2-1; no DNA is available, so the TRBD2 call from TCRdb remains unchecked. This clonotype originated in a woman between 50 and 59 years old in good health. The CDR3 region is CASSDNLGGSEQFF.